The 4 T cell receptor beta chains presented below share a single source sample, sequenced in a study of technical replicates of blood from several donors. Method: immunoSEQ multiplex PCR; TCRdb's copy keeps in-frame clones and lacks some. This sample carries 78,000 or so clones, about 91% of them seen once, and the ten largest clones take 0.41%. Sequencing was done on a sample of T cells isolated from PBMCs. These receptors were collected from a human donor in good health.

CDR3 sequence: CASRVSGGETGELFF. CDR3 nucleotide sequence: TGTGCCAGTAGAGTTTCGGGGGGAGAAACCGGGGAGCTGTTTTTT. This chain uses TRBV19 with TRBJ2-2; TRBD2 agrees at 7 bases. Per the germline V gene, CDR1 is LNHDA and CDR2 is SQIVND (reference sequence). Trimming at V came to 6 bases and at J to 5 bases, leaving 9 bases not matched to a gene. The length of the CDR3 is 15 residues.

V usage is TRBV4-2 and J usage is TRBJ1-1; D is unclear. Germline V lookup: CDR1 LGHNA, CDR2 YNFKEQ. This CDR3 has 13 residues. Deletions cut 1 base from V and 11 bases from J, with 14 bases between. The CDR3 here is CASSQGIGVYAFF. The CDR3 DNA reads TGTGCCAGCAGCCAAGGAATCGGGGTTTATGCTTTCTTT.

The CDR3 DNA follows: TGCGCCAGCAGTCAATCTCCGGGGGGAACAATTAGCTTCTACGAGCAGTACTTC. Its translation is CASSQSPGGTISFYEQYF. The chain employs TRBV23-1 and TRBJ2-7, with TRBD2 matching 7 bases. TRBV23-1 is recorded as an ORF, its role being uncertain. V shed 0 bases and J 3 bases; nucleotides not matched to a gene: 14. The CDR3 contains 18 residues.

The CDR3 sequence: CASSTDRGRTEAFF. The CDR3 DNA follows: TGTGCCAGCAGCACCGACAGGGGGCGCACTGAAGCTTTCTTT. The chain carries TRBV7-2 and TRBJ1-1; 10 nucleotides agree with TRBD1. The CDR3 runs to 14 residues. Trimming cost V 5 bases and J 4 bases; bases outside gene matches: 4. Germline V gene lookup returns CDR1 SGHTA and CDR2 FQGNSA.